This T cell receptor beta chain was documented in a study of T cells after yellow fever vaccination. From the 5' RACE reads, TCRdb called clonotypes with MiXCR, one entry per CDR3 protein. The sample carries 130,000 or so distinct CDR3 sequences, around 15% recorded once. The V gene end was trimmed by 6 bases and the J gene end by 7 bases; junction bases not matched to a gene: 12. This CDR3 has 15 amino acids. CDR1 and CDR2 from the germline V gene are SGDLS and YYNGEE. Sequencing used CD8+ T cells sorted from PBMCs, obtained 5 days after the yellow fever booster vaccination. The rearrangement uses TRBV9 and TRBJ2-3; 9 nucleotides match TRBD2. The clonotype originates from a man between 18 and 35 years old who received the YFV17D yellow fever vaccine. The CDR3: CASNSEGLASNTQYF. The CDR3 coding sequence is TGTGCCAGCAATAGTGAGGGACTAGCTTCTAATACGCAGTATTTT.